This T cell receptor beta chain was observed in a study of shared clonotypes between healthy human individuals. Those who donated, Caucasian adults without exception, all lived in Nashville, Tennessee. Both subsets, CD45RA+ naive and CD45RA-negative memory, were split from the CD4+ cells. A word on this clone: The target antigen is unknown.

The CDR3 is 14 residues long. Per the germline V gene, CDR1 is SGHNT and CDR2 is YYREEE (reference sequence). Between the trimmed V and J ends, which lost 0 bases and 6 bases, there was a span of 10 bases. Generated by immunoSEQ multiplex PCR, the TCRdb table keeps only in-frame clones and is missing some. The sample lists under 850,000 clones, roughly two thirds seen once, with approximately 1.8% in the top ten. Study results and caveats: Sampling covered nothing but blood. Tissue TCR repertoires likely differ from those found in blood.

Source material: memory CD4+ T cells sorted from blood. Subset meaning: CD45RA-negative fraction. The sequence derives from a woman aged 30 to 39 in good health. J is TRBJ2-1 and V is TRBV5-4; D ambiguous. The CDR3 loop reads CASSLVGLVNEQFF. The CDR3 DNA sequence: TGTGCCAGCAGCTTGGTGGGTTTGGTCAATGAGCAGTTCTTC.